A single sample gave rise to the 10 T cell receptor beta chains below, sequenced in a study of response to subunit inactivated influenza vaccine. MiXCR was run by TCRdb on the RT-PCR reads, yielding one entry per CDR3 protein. Among almost 250,000 distinct CDR3 sequences listed, over 9% were seen once. Sequences were derived from non-naive T cells sorted from PBMCs, sampled approximately 15 days before vaccination. The origin of the receptors is a man over 45 who received an inactivated influenza vaccine.

This clonotype was seen more than once but under ten times. This chain connects TRBV6-2 or TRBV6-3 to TRBJ1-2; possibly TRBD1 for D (6 bases). Germline loops: CDR1 MNHEY, CDR2 SVGEGT. V shed 5 bases and J shed 0 bases, with 10 bases lying between them. The CDR3 is 14 amino acids. The CDR3 nucleotides read TGTGCCAGCAGTGGGACACCTACTAACTATGGCTACACCTTC. Translated: CASSGTPTNYGYTF.

This clonotype was seen many times. This rearrangement joins TRBV20-1 to TRBJ2-6, with D unresolved. V shed 0 bases and J shed 2 bases, with 5 bases lying between them. Germline V gene lookup returns CDR1 DFQATT and CDR2 SNEGSKA (reference sequence). The CDR3 runs 14 residues. Here the CDR3 reads CSAREVAGANVLTF. As DNA, the CDR3 is TGCAGTGCTAGAGAAGTAGCTGGGGCCAACGTCCTGACTTTC.

The chain employs TRBV20-1 and TRBJ1-1; possibly TRBD1 for D (6 bases). CDR3 length: 12 residues. V was clipped by 0 bases and J by 11 bases, with 13 bases between them. CDR1 DFQATT and CDR2 SNEGSKA come from the germline V gene (reference sequence). The CDR3 protein is CSARDHQGLAFF. CDR3 DNA sequence: TGCAGTGCTAGAGATCATCAGGGGCTGGCTTTCTTT.

This clonotype was recorded a few times. This chain uses TRBV7-2 with TRBJ2-1; D perhaps matches TRBD2 (5 bases). The CDR3 is made up of 11 amino acids. V gave up 6 bases and J gave up 11 bases, with 11 bases separating them. CDR1 SGHTA and CDR2 FQGNSA come from the germline V gene. In DNA form, the CDR3 reads TGTGCCAGCAGTAGGGAGCAAAAGCAGTTCTTC. Translating gives CASSREQKQFF.

This clonotype was seen a few times. CDR3 DNA: TGTGCCAGCAGGGGCCCGGGGCGATACAATGAGCAGTTCTTC. This gives the protein CASRGPGRYNEQFF. The chain recombines TRBV28 with TRBJ2-1, with D perhaps assigned TRBD1 or TRBD2 (5 bases each). The CDR3 covers 14 residues. The germline CDR1 and CDR2 sequences are MDHEN and SYDVKM. V was clipped by 6 bases and J by 4 bases, with 13 bases between them. The complete variable domain, with remaining parts taken from reference TRBV28 and TRBJ2-1, reads DVKVTQSSRYLVKRTGEKVFLECVQDMDHENMFWYRQDPGLGLRLIYFSYDVKMKEKGDIPEGYSVSREKKERFSLILESASTNQTSMYLCASRGPGRYNEQFFGPGTRLTVL.

V usage is TRBV6-1 and J usage is TRBJ2-1, with 13 nucleotides matching TRBD2. V was clipped by 8 bases and J by 3 bases; unmatched bases: 7. Per the germline V gene, CDR1 is MNHNS and CDR2 is SASEGT. CDR3 length equals 16 residues. The CDR3 sequence: CASFPGLAGLYNEQFF. CDR3 nucleotides: TGTGCCAGCTTTCCGGGACTAGCGGGGCTCTACAATGAGCAGTTCTTC.

This clonotype was observed a few times. The chain couples TRBV29-1 to TRBJ2-7; maybe TRBD1 (8 bases). The CDR3 has 11 residues. From germline, CDR1 is SQVTM and CDR2 ANQGSEA. V dropped 7 bases and J dropped 7 bases, with 14 bases sitting between them. CDR3 nucleotide sequence: TGCAGCGCTGACAGGGGAGGGGAGCAGTACTTC. Translation: CSADRGGEQYF.

This clonotype was detected many times. The chain is built from TRBV12-3 or TRBV12-4 and TRBJ2-7; no definite D call. The CDR3 extends over 16 amino acids. Between the trimmed V and J ends, which lost 6 bases and 0 bases, there was a span of 18 bases. CDR3 nucleotide sequence: TGTGCCAGCAGCGCGTGGGGTAAACAAAGCTCCTACGAGCAGTACTTC. This sequence encodes CASSAWGKQSSYEQYF.

The table lists this clonotype with a few counts. The rearrangement joins TRBV6-1 to TRBJ2-5; D remains ambiguous. The CDR3 length is 12 residues. The V and J ends lost 2 bases and 5 bases respectively, with 6 bases between them. Germline V gene sequence: CDR1 MNHNS, CDR2 SASEGT. CDR3 bases: TGTGCCAGCAGTGAATCTCGCGAGACCCAGTACTTC. Encoded protein: CASSESRETQYF.

On this clonotype: One base away lies a much larger clone, so this may be a sequencing read error. This chain links TRBV12-3 or TRBV12-4 with TRBJ2-3; D tentatively fits TRBD1 or TRBD2 (6 bases each). There are 14 residues in the CDR3. The CDR3: CASSLWGATGTQYF. DNA of the CDR3: TGTGCCAGCAGTTTATGGGGGGCTACAGGTACGCAGTATTTT.